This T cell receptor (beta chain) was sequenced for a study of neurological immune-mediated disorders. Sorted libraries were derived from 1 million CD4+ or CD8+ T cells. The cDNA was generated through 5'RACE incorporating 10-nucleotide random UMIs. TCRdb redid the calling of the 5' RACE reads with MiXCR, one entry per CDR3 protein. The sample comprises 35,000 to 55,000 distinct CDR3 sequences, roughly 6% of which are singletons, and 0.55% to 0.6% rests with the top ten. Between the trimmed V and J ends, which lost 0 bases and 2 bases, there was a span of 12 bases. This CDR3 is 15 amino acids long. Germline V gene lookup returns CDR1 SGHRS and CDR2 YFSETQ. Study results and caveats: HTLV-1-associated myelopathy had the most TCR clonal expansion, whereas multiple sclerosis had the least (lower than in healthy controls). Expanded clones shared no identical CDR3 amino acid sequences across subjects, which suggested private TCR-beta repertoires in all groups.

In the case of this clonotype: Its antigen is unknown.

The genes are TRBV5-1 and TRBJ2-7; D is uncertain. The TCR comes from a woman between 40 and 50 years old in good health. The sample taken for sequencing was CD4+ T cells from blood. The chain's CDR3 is CASSLVSDPAYEQYF. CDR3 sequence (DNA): TGCGCCAGCAGCTTGGTCTCAGATCCAGCCTACGAGCAGTACTTC.